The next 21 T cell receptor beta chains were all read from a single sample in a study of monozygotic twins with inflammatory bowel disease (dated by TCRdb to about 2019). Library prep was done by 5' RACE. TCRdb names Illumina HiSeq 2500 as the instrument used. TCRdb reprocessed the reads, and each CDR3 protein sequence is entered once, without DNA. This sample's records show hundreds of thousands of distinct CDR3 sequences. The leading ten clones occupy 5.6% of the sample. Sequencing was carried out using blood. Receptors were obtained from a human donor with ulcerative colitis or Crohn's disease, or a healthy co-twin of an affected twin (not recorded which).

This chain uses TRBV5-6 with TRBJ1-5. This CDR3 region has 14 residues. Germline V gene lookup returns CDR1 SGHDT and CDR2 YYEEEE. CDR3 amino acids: CASSRVADDRPQHF.

CDR3 in amino acids: CASSLSSSPPTYEQYF. The J gene is TRBJ2-7, the V gene TRBV7-2; TCRdb returns TRBD2, unconfirmable since there is no DNA. The CDR3 runs 16 residues. Germline V gives CDR1 SGHTA, CDR2 FQGNSA.

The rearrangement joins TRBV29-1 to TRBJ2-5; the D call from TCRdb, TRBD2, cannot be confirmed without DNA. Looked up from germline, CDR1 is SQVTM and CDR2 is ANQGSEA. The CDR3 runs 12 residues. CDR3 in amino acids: CSVDSDPLPQYF.

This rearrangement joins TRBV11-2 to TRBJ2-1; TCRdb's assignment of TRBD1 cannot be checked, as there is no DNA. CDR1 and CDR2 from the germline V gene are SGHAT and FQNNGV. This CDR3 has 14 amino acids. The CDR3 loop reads CASSLAPDRNEQFF.

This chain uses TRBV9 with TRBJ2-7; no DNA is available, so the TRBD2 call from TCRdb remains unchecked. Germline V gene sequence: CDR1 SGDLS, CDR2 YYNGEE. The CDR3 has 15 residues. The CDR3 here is CASSVGNLVVGEQYF.

The CDR3 loop is CASSQPGTGSTETQYF. The V and J genes are TRBV19 and TRBJ2-5; TCRdb reports TRBD1, a call that lacks DNA to check it against. Germline values: CDR1 LNHDA, CDR2 SQIVND (reference sequence). This CDR3 contains 16 residues.

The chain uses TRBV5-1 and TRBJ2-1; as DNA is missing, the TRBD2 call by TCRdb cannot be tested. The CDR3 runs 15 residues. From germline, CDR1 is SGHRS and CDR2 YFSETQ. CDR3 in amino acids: CASSFDGRAGNEQFF.

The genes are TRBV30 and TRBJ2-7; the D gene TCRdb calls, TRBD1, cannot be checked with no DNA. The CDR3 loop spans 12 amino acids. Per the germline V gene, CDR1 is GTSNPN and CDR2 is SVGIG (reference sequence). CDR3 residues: CAWAGGPYEQYF.

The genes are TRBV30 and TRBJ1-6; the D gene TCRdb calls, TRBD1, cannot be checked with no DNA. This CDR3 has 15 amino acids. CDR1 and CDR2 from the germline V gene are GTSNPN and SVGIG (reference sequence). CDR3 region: CAWSAGDRGVSPLHF.

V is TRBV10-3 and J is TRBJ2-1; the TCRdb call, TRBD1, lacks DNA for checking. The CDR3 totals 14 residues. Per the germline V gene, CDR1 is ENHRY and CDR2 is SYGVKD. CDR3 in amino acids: CAISSGTGYNEQFF.

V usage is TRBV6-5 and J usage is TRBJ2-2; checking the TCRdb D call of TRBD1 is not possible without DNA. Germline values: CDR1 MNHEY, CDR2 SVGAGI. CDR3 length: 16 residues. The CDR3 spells CASSYSGTSNTGELFF.

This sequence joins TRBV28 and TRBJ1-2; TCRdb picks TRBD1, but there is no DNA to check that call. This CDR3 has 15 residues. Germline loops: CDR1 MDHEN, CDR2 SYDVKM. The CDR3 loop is CASSLVGDRVYGYTF.

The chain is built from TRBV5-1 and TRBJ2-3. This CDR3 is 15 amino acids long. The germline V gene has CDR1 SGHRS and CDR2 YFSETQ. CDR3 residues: CASSPTDRLADTQYF. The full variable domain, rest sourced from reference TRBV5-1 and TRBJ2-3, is KAGVTQTPRYLIKTRGQQVTLSCSPISGHRSVSWYQQTPGQGLQFLFEYFSETQRNKGNFPGRFSGRQFSNSRSEMNVSTLELGDSALYLCASSPTDRLADTQYFGPGTRLTVL.

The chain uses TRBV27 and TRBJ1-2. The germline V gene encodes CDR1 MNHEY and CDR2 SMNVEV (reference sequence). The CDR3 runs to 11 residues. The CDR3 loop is CASSNYYGYTF.

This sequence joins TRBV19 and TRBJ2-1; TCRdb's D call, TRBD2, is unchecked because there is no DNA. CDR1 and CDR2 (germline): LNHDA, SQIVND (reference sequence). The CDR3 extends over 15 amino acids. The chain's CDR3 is CASSTLGLADNEQFF.

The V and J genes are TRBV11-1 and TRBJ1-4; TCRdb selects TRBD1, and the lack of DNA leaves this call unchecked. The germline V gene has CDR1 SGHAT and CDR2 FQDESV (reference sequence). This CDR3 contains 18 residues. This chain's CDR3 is CASSPSLRGRRLNEKLFF.

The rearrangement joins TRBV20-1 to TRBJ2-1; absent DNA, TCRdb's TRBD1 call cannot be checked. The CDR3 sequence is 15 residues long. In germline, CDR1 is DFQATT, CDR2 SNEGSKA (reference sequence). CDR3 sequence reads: CSARIRGTIYNEQFF.

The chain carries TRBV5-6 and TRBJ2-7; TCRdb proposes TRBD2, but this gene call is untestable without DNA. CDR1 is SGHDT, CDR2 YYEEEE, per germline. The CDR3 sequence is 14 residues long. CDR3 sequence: CASSLLAGSYEQYF.

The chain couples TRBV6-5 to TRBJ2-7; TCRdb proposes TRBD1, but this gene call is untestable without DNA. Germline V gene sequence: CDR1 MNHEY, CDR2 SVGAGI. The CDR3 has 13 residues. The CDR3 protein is CASSLQGFGEQYF.

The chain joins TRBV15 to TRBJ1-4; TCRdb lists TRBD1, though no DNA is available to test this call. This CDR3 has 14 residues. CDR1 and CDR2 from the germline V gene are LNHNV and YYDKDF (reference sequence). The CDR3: CATSRVGDAPAGIF. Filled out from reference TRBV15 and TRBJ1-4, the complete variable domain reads DAMVIQNPRYQVTQFGKPVTLSCSQTLNHNVMYWYQQKSSQAPKLLFHYYDKDFNNEADTPDNFQSRRPNTSFCFLDIRSPGLGDTAMYLCATSRVGDAPAGIFGSGTQLSVL.

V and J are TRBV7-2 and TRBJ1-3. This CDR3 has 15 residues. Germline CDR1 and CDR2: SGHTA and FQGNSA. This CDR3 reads CASRLNREGGNTIYF.